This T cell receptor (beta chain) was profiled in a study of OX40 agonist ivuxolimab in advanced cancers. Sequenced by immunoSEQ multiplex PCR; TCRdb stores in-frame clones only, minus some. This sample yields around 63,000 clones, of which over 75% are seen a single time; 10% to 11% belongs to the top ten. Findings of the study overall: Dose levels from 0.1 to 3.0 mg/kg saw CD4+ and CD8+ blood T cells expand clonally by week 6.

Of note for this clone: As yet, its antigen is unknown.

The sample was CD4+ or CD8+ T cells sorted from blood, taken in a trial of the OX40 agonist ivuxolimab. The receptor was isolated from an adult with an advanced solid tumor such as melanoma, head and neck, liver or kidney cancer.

The CDR3 DNA reads TGTGCCAGCAGCTTAGCGGGAACCCCCTACAATGAGCAGTTCTTC. Translated, it gives CASSLAGTPYNEQFF. The chain combines TRBV7-9 with TRBJ2-1; no reliable D call. Between the trimmed V and J ends, which lost 0 bases and 2 bases, there was a span of 8 bases. There are 15 residues in the CDR3. The germline gives CDR1 SEHNR, CDR2 FQNEAQ (reference sequence).